The 10 T cell receptor beta chains presented below share a single source sample, sequenced in a study of T cells in Graves' hyperthyroidism and ophthalmopathy. Regions amplified from RNA transcripts were the TCR beta CDR3 regions. First-round RT-PCR with HTBI primers amplified the TCR CDR3 region. TCRdb itself ran the multiplex PCR reads through MiXCR, one entry per CDR3 protein. The data hold some 510,000 distinct CDR3 sequences, with about half observed a single time. The specimen was peripheral blood or thyroid tissue (not recorded which). Receptor source: a woman aged 18-29 years with Graves' hyperthyroidism.

The CDR3 region has the DNA TGTGCCAGCAGGTGGACAGGGGTTCGGTCACCCCTCCACTTT. It specifies CASRWTGVRSPLHF. The genes are TRBV6-1 and TRBJ1-6, with TRBD1 matching 9 bases. The CDR3 has 14 amino acids. V lost 6 bases and J lost 10; bases outside the gene matches: 7. From germline, CDR1 is MNHNS and CDR2 SASEGT.

The chain carries TRBV7-2 and TRBJ1-5, with 7 bases matching TRBD1. The length of the CDR3 is 18 residues. The junction had 17 bases not matched to a gene; V was cut back by 5 bases and J by 4 bases. From germline, CDR1 is SGHTA and CDR2 FQGNSA. The CDR3 DNA sequence: TGTGCCAGCAGCCAAGTCGTACTCTCCGGGACAGCTAATCAGCCCCAGCATTTT. As protein: CASSQVVLSGTANQPQHF. The full variable domain, its missing parts supplied by reference TRBV7-2 and TRBJ1-5, is GAGVSQSPSNKVTEKGKDVELRCDPISGHTALYWYRQSLGQGLEFLIYFQGNSAPDKSGLPSDRFSAERTGGSVSTLTIQRTQQEDSAVYLCASSQVVLSGTANQPQHFGDGTRLSIL.

This clonotype was detected ten times or more. CDR3 nucleotides: TGTGCCAGCAGCTACGTCCCTAATGAAAAACTGTTTTTT. Translated: CASSYVPNEKLFF. The chain links TRBV7-2 to TRBJ1-4, with D unresolved. This CDR3 has 13 residues. Germline assignment: CDR1 SGHTA and CDR2 FQGNSA. Trimming took off 4 bases at V and 3 bases at J, with 6 bases between the two ends.

This clonotype was seen more than once but under ten times. CDR3: CASRTGIGNTIYF. The CDR3 coding sequence is TGCGCCAGCCGGACAGGGATCGGAAACACCATATATTTT. This chain links TRBV5-1 with TRBJ1-3; 8 bases align to TRBD1. After removal of 7 bases from V and 4 bases from J, the junction contained 4 bases not matched to a gene. Germline CDR1 is SGHRS and CDR2 is YFSETQ. The CDR3 extends over 13 amino acids.

This clonotype showed up just a few times. The chain recombines TRBV2 with TRBJ1-4; no reliable D call. Germline V gives CDR1 SNHLY, CDR2 FYNNEI. There are 13 residues in the CDR3. V lost 7 bases to trimming and J lost 7 bases, with 13 bases between them. CDR3 region: CASTPGGPEKLFF. DNA of the CDR3: TGTGCCAGCACCCCCGGTGGACCTGAAAAACTGTTTTTT.

The gene calls are TRBV7-9 and TRBJ2-7, with 8 bases aligning to TRBD2. Trimming at V came to 5 bases and at J to 4 bases, leaving 10 bases not matched to a gene. Germline CDR1 SEHNR, CDR2 FQNEAQ (reference sequence). The CDR3 is 15 amino acids. The CDR3 sequence is CASSQAGGGGYEQYF. CDR3 coding DNA: TGTGCCAGCAGCCAGGCGGGAGGAGGCGGGTACGAGCAGTACTTC.

The rearrangement uses TRBV5-6 and TRBJ2-7, with 7 positions matching TRBD1. The ends lost 1 base at V and 3 bases at J; junction bases unmatched: 7. The CDR3 has 15 residues. The germline gives CDR1 SGHDT, CDR2 YYEEEE. CDR3 in amino acids: CASSLWGTEIYEQYF. CDR3 DNA: TGTGCCAGCAGCTTGTGGGGGACAGAGATCTACGAGCAGTACTTC.

The table lists this clonotype with a few counts. The chain is built from TRBV25-1 and TRBJ2-7; weak D call: TRBD2 (6 bases). Judging by the DNA end, TRBJ2-5 fits better; the J call may be wrong. This CDR3 is built from 15 residues. Germline CDR1 reads MGHDK; CDR2 reads SYGVNS. The CDR3 here is CASSARAGWQETQYF. The CDR3 DNA reads TGTGCCAGCAGTGCCCGAGCGGGTTGGCAAGAGACCCAGTACTTC.

This clonotype was recorded a few times. The rearrangement links TRBV6-6 to TRBJ1-1; D call uncertain. Trimming stripped 2 bases from V and 10 bases from J, with 8 bases between. CDR1 MNHNY and CDR2 SVGAGI come from the germline V gene (reference sequence). The CDR3 consists of 11 residues. The CDR3 loop reads CASSYGVGAFF. The CDR3 coding sequence is TGTGCCAGCAGTTACGGGGTAGGAGCTTTCTTT.

About this clonotype: At one end the junction does not follow the germline gene, possibly because of a read error. The chain joins TRBV7-9 to TRBJ2-5; 7 bases are shared with TRBD2. Germline V gives CDR1 SEHNR, CDR2 FQNEAQ (reference sequence). The CDR3 has 14 amino acids. The CDR3 spells CTSSPMLAEETQYF. In DNA, the CDR3 is TGTACCAGCAGCCCTATGCTAGCGGAAGAGACCCAGTACTTC.